This TCR beta chain comes out of a study of T cell responses to AZD1222 COVID-19 vaccine. V lost 2 bases, J lost 0 bases, and 11 bases lay in between. The CDR3 consists of 16 residues. Germline V CDR1 and CDR2: LGHDT, YNNKEL (reference sequence). Assay used: immunoSEQ multiplex PCR; TCRdb lists only in-frame clones, some missing. Of around 88,000 clones listed, 85% to 90% are singletons. The source was peripheral blood, collected on day 0 of MenACWY control vaccination. The chain employs TRBV3-1 (or the pseudogene TRBV3-2) and TRBJ1-3, with a tentative D call TRBD1 (6 bases). The clonotype comes from an adult in good health. In nucleotides, the CDR3 is TGTGCCAGCAGCCAAACGACAGGTATCTCTGGAAACACCATATATTTT. Its protein product is CASSQTTGISGNTIYF.